Described below is a single TCR beta chain sequence and its context. Its antigen is undetermined. This record comes from a study of coeliac disease. Study as a whole: Without high-resolution HLA typing, biased TRBV7-2 usage was examined as a proof of principle.

Notes on the study in general: Lower clonality than controls marked TRB and TRG repertoires from active celiac intraepithelial and lamina propria samples. Intraepithelial and lamina propria fractions were not highly pure. Of coeliac lamina propria samples, about 55% of the 18 held published gliadin-specific TRB sequences, versus 1 of 6 controls.

Profiling relied on immunoSEQ multiplex PCR, and the TCRdb table lists in-frame clones only, not all of them. This table holds about 6,700 clones, 55% to 75% found once. J was trimmed by 6 bases and V by 5 bases; bases with no gene match: 6. This CDR3 comprises 13 residues. Germline lookup yields CDR1 SGHAT and CDR2 FQNNGV. The sequence came from a woman younger than 30 with active celiac disease. This chain connects TRBV11-2 to TRBJ1-1; TRBD1 aligns across 7 bases. Sequencing was performed on lamina propria lymphocytes from the gut. Here the CDR3 reads CASSPRTGAEAFF. The CDR3 DNA reads TGTGCCAGCAGCCCCCGGACAGGTGCTGAAGCTTTCTTT.